The 3 T cell receptor beta chains in this list originate from one sample, sequenced in a study of T cell responses to AZD1222 COVID-19 vaccine (dated by TCRdb to about 2021). The library was generated by the immunoSEQ multiplex PCR assay. The table was pulled from immuneACCESS by TCRdb, which kept in-frame rearrangements only. Such tables lose some clones; where checked, under half of the loss comes from unresolved V genes, and the rest has no known cause. The sample profile shows about 130,000 clones; about 91% of them were found once. Approximately 2% of the sample comes from the top ten. Explained via the paper, the time point label denotes: baseline before first vaccination. The sequences come from peripheral blood, collected on day 0 of AZD1222 vaccination. These receptors were obtained from an adult in good health.

V usage is TRBV6-5 and J usage is TRBJ2-6; the D gene is possibly TRBD1 (5 bases). Per germline, CDR1 MNHEY and CDR2 SVGAGI. CDR3 length equals 15 residues. Trimming stripped 7 bases from V and 0 bases from J, with 10 bases between. The CDR3 here is CASKPDISGANVLTF. As DNA, the CDR3 is TGTGCCAGCAAACCGGACATCTCTGGGGCCAACGTCCTGACTTTC.

This clone appeared once. This chain joins TRBV19 and TRBJ1-6; D is possibly TRBD1 (6 bases). The ends were cut back, 3 bases at V and 0 bases at J, with 6 bases in the middle. The germline gives CDR1 LNHDA, CDR2 SQIVND (reference sequence). The CDR3 totals 15 residues. The CDR3 bases are TGTGCCAGTAGTATGGACAGCTCCTATAATTCACCCCTCCACTTT. Translated: CASSMDSSYNSPLHF. Full variable domain (outside the CDR3, taken from reference TRBV19 and TRBJ1-6): DGGITQSPKYLFRKEGQNVTLSCEQNLNHDAMYWYRQDPGQGLRLIYYSQIVNDFQKGDIAEGYSVSREKKESFPLTVTSAQKNPTAFYLCASSMDSSYNSPLHFGNGTRLTVT.

The V gene is TRBV6-5, the J gene TRBJ2-7, with D perhaps TRBD1 (6 bases). Germline values: CDR1 MNHEY, CDR2 SVGAGI. V gave up 7 bases and J gave up 6 bases, with 13 bases separating them. This CDR3 region has 12 residues. Here the CDR3 reads CASKPQGFEQYF. CDR3 nucleotide sequence: TGTGCCAGCAAGCCACAGGGTTTCGAGCAGTACTTC.